One sample yielded the 30 T cell receptor beta chains listed below, sequenced in a study of blood T cell repertoires in COVID-19. The data were produced by immunoSEQ multiplex PCR, yet TCRdb's version contains in-frame clones alone and is incomplete. The data hold 160,000 or so clones, with about 88% observed a single time. The sample was PBMCs or T cells enriched from blood (not recorded which). All receptors derive from a human donor with acute COVID-19. The donor label of this sample is uncertain.

Points on this clone: An end of the junction differs from the germline gene, which may be a read error. The CDR3 DNA sequence: TGTGCCAGCAGTCAAACCGGACAGGGGGAGTCCTTC. It yields the protein CASSQTGQGESF. V gene TRBV7-9 combines with J gene TRBJ2-7; TRBD1 aligns across 10 bases. This CDR3 comprises 12 residues. The germline gives CDR1 SEHNR, CDR2 FQNEAQ (reference sequence).

The chain carries TRBV19 and TRBJ1-2; the D gene is possibly TRBD1 (5 bases). Germline V CDR1 and CDR2: LNHDA, SQIVND (reference sequence). V was cut by 5 bases and J by 3 bases, with 16 bases left in between. This CDR3 region has 15 residues. CDR3 sequence (DNA): TGTGCCAGTAGTTCCCCCGGCAGGGCGGACTATGGCTACACCTTC. Protein: CASSSPGRADYGYTF.

V and J are TRBV12-3 or TRBV12-4 and TRBJ2-7; TRBD1 might be the D (6 bases). Trimming left V 3 bases short and J 2 bases short, with 8 bases between. The CDR3 spans 13 residues. In DNA form, the CDR3 reads TGTGCCAGCAGTTTCACAGGGCCCTACGAGCAGTACTTC. It specifies CASSFTGPYEQYF.

This chain uses TRBV6-2 or TRBV6-3 with TRBJ2-3; D is perhaps TRBD2 (6 bases). The CDR3 extends over 14 amino acids. V was cut by 5 bases and J by 6 bases, with 15 bases left in between. Germline V gene sequence: CDR1 MNHEY, CDR2 SVGEGT. CDR3 sequence: CASSDPRGRDTQYF. The DNA for the CDR3 is TGTGCCAGCAGTGACCCCCGGGGGAGGGATACGCAGTATTTT.

This chain connects TRBV2 to TRBJ2-5; 12 bases align to TRBD2. CDR3 length: 15 residues. CDR1 SNHLY and CDR2 FYNNEI come from the germline V gene. V lost 7 bases and J lost 4; bases outside the gene matches: 7. CDR3 DNA: TGTGCCAGCATCCTAGCGGGGGGGCTCACAGAGACCCAGTACTTC. Translation: CASILAGGLTETQYF.

The CDR3 loop is CASSFTQNTEAFF. The DNA of the CDR3 is TGCGCCAGCAGCTTTACACAGAACACTGAAGCTTTCTTT. The genes are TRBV5-1 and TRBJ1-1; unclear D gene. Trimming shortened V by 2 bases and J by 1 base, and 6 bases separated the two germline ends. Germline V gene data show CDR1 as SGHRS and CDR2 as YFSETQ. CDR3 size: 13 residues.

The V gene is TRBV19, the J gene TRBJ1-2; TRBD1 might be the D (5 bases). V lost 8 bases, J lost 5 bases, and 21 bases lay in between. CDR3 length equals 15 residues. Germline CDR1 LNHDA, CDR2 SQIVND (reference sequence). For the CDR3, the DNA is TGTGCCAGTCAAGTACGTGGTCAGGGAGGGTATGGCTACACCTTC. Residues: CASQVRGQGGYGYTF.

J is TRBJ1-1 and V is TRBV6-4; 7 bases align to TRBD1. From germline, CDR1 is MRHNA and CDR2 SNTAGT. The CDR3 runs 14 residues. The junction had 6 bases not matched to a gene; V was cut back by 8 bases and J by 0 bases. The CDR3 sequence: CASRDSSMNTEAFF. CDR3 sequence (DNA): TGTGCCAGCCGGGACAGTAGCATGAACACTGAAGCTTTCTTT.

This clone appeared once. The V gene is TRBV7-9, the J gene TRBJ2-6; 7 positions agree with TRBD2. The CDR3 contains 17 residues. Trimming cost V 4 bases and J 0 bases; bases outside gene matches: 6. Per germline, CDR1 SEHNR and CDR2 FQNEAQ (reference sequence). This CDR3 reads CASSSPERGSGANVLTF. CDR3 coding DNA: TGTGCCAGCAGCTCCCCGGAGCGGGGCTCTGGGGCCAACGTCCTGACTTTC. Full variable domain (remainder filled in from reference TRBV7-9 and TRBJ2-6): DTGVSQNPRHKITKRGQNVTFRCDPISEHNRLYWYRQTLGQGPEFLTYFQNEAQLEKSRLLSDRFSAERPKGSFSTLEIQRTEQGDSAMYLCASSSPERGSGANVLTFGAGSRLTVL.

The rearrangement joins TRBV6-5 to TRBJ1-1; D is uncertain. Trimming shortened V by 5 bases and J by 1 base, and 8 bases separated the two germline ends. The germline CDR1 and CDR2 sequences are MNHEY and SVGAGI. CDR3 size: 13 residues. In nucleotides, the CDR3 is TGTGCCAGCAGTCCAGATTGGAACACTGAAGCTTTCTTT. It codes for CASSPDWNTEAFF.

The V and J genes are TRBV30 and TRBJ1-2; 9 bases are a match to TRBD1. CDR3 length: 14 residues. Trimming at V came to 6 bases and at J to 7 bases, leaving 12 bases not matched to a gene. Germline V gene lookup returns CDR1 GTSNPN and CDR2 SVGIG (reference sequence). CDR3 coding DNA: TGTGCCTGTTCCCGGGCGGACAGGGGCCGTGGCTACACCTTC. It encodes CACSRADRGRGYTF.

The chain combines TRBV3-1 (or the pseudogene TRBV3-2) with TRBJ2-3, with 10 nucleotides matching TRBD2. There are 16 residues in the CDR3. With V trimmed by 5 bases and J by 0 bases, 5 bases remained unmatched. CDR1 and CDR2 from the germline V gene are LGHDT and YNNKEL (reference sequence). For the CDR3, the DNA is TGTGCCAGCAGCTCCACTAGCGGGGCTAGCACAGATACGCAGTATTTT. Residues: CASSSTSGASTDTQYF.

The genes are TRBV6-4 and TRBJ2-3; D uncertain. With 0 bases removed from V and 4 bases from J, the gap between germline ends came to 8 bases. The CDR3 totals 14 residues. The V gene's germline CDR1 is MRHNA and CDR2 SNTAGT. The CDR3 DNA reads TGTGCCAGCAGTGACTCTCCGCGTTCAGATACGCAGTATTTT. Translation gives CASSDSPRSDTQYF.

The V call is TRBV7-9, the J call TRBJ2-5, with a tentative D call TRBD2 (7 bases). From germline, CDR1 is SEHNR and CDR2 FQNEAQ (reference sequence). The CDR3 totals 17 residues. Trimming took off 2 bases at V and 4 bases at J, with 20 bases between the two ends. The CDR3 DNA reads TGTGCCAGCAGCTTAAGGGAAGTGCGGGGGCCTGGAGAGACCCAGTACTTC. Translation: CASSLREVRGPGETQYF. Filled out from reference TRBV7-9 and TRBJ2-5, the complete variable domain reads DTGVSQNPRHKITKRGQNVTFRCDPISEHNRLYWYRQTLGQGPEFLTYFQNEAQLEKSRLLSDRFSAERPKGSFSTLEIQRTEQGDSAMYLCASSLREVRGPGETQYFGPGTRLLVL.

This clone was seen a handful of times. This chain uses TRBV7-9 with TRBJ1-6; tentative D call: TRBD1 (6 bases). V lost 5 bases, J lost 5 bases, and 10 bases lay in between. The CDR3 contains 14 residues. Germline-derived CDR1 and CDR2 are SEHNR and FQNEAQ (reference sequence). CDR3 in DNA: TGTGCCAGCAGCCAACAGGGCCATAATTCACCCCTCCACTTT. Amino acids: CASSQQGHNSPLHF.

The chain is built from TRBV7-3 and TRBJ2-6; D gene ambiguous. Germline V gene data show CDR1 as SGHTA and CDR2 as FQGTGA. This CDR3 has 15 residues. Trimming pared 0 bases from V and 0 bases from J, leaving 3 bases between. The DNA for the CDR3 is TGTGCCAGCAGCTTAACAGCCTCTGGGGCCAACGTCCTGACTTTC. Protein: CASSLTASGANVLTF.

The genes are TRBV11-2 and TRBJ2-5; maybe TRBD1 (6 bases). This CDR3 is built from 13 residues. Germline values: CDR1 SGHAT, CDR2 FQNNGV. Between the trimmed V and J ends, which lost 10 bases and 5 bases, there was a span of 17 bases. Here the CDR3 reads CATRIHREETQYF. DNA of the CDR3: TGTGCCACTCGGATCCACAGGGAGGAGACCCAGTACTTC.

The gene calls are TRBV6-2 or TRBV6-3 and TRBJ2-7, with 10 bases matching TRBD2. This CDR3 has 16 residues. Looked up from germline, CDR1 is MNHEY and CDR2 is SVGEGT. Losses at the gene ends were 6 bases for V and 6 bases for J; bases not matched to a gene: 14. The CDR3 sequence is CASSPRISGGMCEQYF. CDR3 nucleotide sequence: TGTGCCAGCAGCCCCCGGATTAGCGGGGGGATGTGCGAGCAGTACTTC.

The chain is built from TRBV9 and TRBJ2-1, with 7 bases that match TRBD1. V gave up 4 bases and J gave up 9 bases; unmatched junction bases: 7. The CDR3 has 13 amino acids. Looked up from germline, CDR1 is SGDLS and CDR2 is YYNGEE. The CDR3 loop is CASSLQGWGEQFF. The CDR3 region has the DNA TGTGCCAGCAGCCTACAGGGGTGGGGTGAGCAGTTCTTC. Using reference TRBV9 and TRBJ2-1 for the parts outside the CDR3, the full variable domain is DSGVTQTPKHLITATGQRVTLRCSPRSGDLSVYWYQQSLDQGLQFLIQYYNGEERAKGNILERFSAQQFPDLHSELNLSSLELGDSALYFCASSLQGWGEQFFGPGTRLTVL.

The chain has TRBV9 and TRBJ2-5; 7 bases align to TRBD2. The CDR3 loop spans 16 amino acids. Germline-derived CDR1 and CDR2 are SGDLS and YYNGEE. V was clipped by 0 bases and J by 0 bases; unmatched bases: 5. CDR3 DNA: TGTGCCAGCAGCGTAGGTATGGGGGGGTACCAAGAGACCCAGTACTTC. Protein: CASSVGMGGYQETQYF.

V is TRBV30 and J is TRBJ2-3; possibly TRBD2 for D (7 bases). Germline V gene lookup returns CDR1 GTSNPN and CDR2 SVGIG (reference sequence). Trimming stripped 1 base from V and 4 bases from J, with 15 bases between. CDR3 length: 15 residues. The CDR3 loop is CAWSAPRGGADTQYF. In DNA form, the CDR3 reads TGTGCCTGGAGTGCCCCCCGAGGGGGGGCAGATACGCAGTATTTT.

The chain recombines TRBV7-8 with TRBJ2-1; TRBD1 agrees at 7 bases. From germline, CDR1 is SGHVS and CDR2 FQNEAQ. Unmatched junction bases numbered 7, after V lost 7 bases and J lost 4 bases. The CDR3 is made up of 14 amino acids. The CDR3 sequence is CASTRDRRYNEQFF. For the CDR3, the DNA is TGTGCCAGCACCCGGGACAGAAGATACAATGAGCAGTTCTTC.

The genes are TRBV13 and TRBJ1-2, with 11 bases that match TRBD1. Unmatched junction bases numbered 5, after V lost 4 bases and J lost 7 bases. The germline CDR1 and CDR2 sequences are PRHDT and FYEKMQ (reference sequence). This CDR3 has 14 amino acids. CDR3 protein: CASSWFGTGGGYTF. The CDR3 nucleotides are TGTGCCAGCAGCTGGTTTGGGACAGGGGGTGGCTACACCTTC.

This chain uses TRBV15 with TRBJ2-5, with a weak D call TRBD1 (5 bases). This CDR3 is built from 15 residues. The germline CDR1 and CDR2 sequences are LNHNV and YYDKDF (reference sequence). V shed 0 bases and J shed 6 bases, with 14 bases lying between them. As DNA, the CDR3 is TGTGCCACCAGCAGAGATCAGGCAGGGCGGAAGACCCAGTACTTC. Amino acids: CATSRDQAGRKTQYF.

The chain employs TRBV5-4 and TRBJ1-1; 7 nucleotides match TRBD1. V lost 0 bases to trimming and J lost 7 bases; unmatched junction nucleotides: 9. The CDR3 runs 15 residues. Germline loops: CDR1 SGHNT, CDR2 YYREEE (reference sequence). The chain's CDR3 is CASSLGQGDQIEAFF. CDR3 sequence (DNA): TGTGCCAGCAGCTTGGGTCAGGGGGATCAGATTGAAGCTTTCTTT. Looking up the rest from reference TRBV5-4 and TRBJ1-1 gives the full variable domain: ETGVTQSPTHLIKTRGQQVTLRCSSQSGHNTVSWYQQALGQGPQFIFQYYREEENGRGNFPPRFSGLQFPNYSSELNVNALELDDSALYLCASSLGQGDQIEAFFGQGTRLTVV.

The chain has TRBV19 and TRBJ2-5; 9 bases agree with TRBD2. The CDR3 runs to 14 residues. Germline trimming cut 8 bases from V and 2 bases from J; bases unmatched to any gene: 6. Per the germline V gene, CDR1 is LNHDA and CDR2 is SQIVND (reference sequence). Written as DNA, the CDR3 is TGTGCCAGTTCGAGGGCGGGGGGGCAAGAGACCCAGTACTTC. This encodes CASSRAGGQETQYF.

This chain joins TRBV29-1 and TRBJ1-2; no definite D call. The germline V gene encodes CDR1 SQVTM and CDR2 ANQGSEA. The CDR3 is made up of 12 amino acids. With 2 bases removed from V and 4 bases from J, the gap between germline ends came to 8 bases. Here the CDR3 reads CSVETDSYGYTF. In nucleotides, the CDR3 is TGCAGCGTTGAAACCGACTCCTATGGCTACACCTTC.

The chain has TRBV27 and TRBJ2-7, with 7 bases that match TRBD1. CDR3 length: 16 amino acids. The V segment lost 4 bases and the J segment 2 bases; nucleotides outside the gene matches: 11. The germline V gene encodes CDR1 MNHEY and CDR2 SMNVEV (reference sequence). The CDR3 is CASSSARQGDTYEQYF. CDR3 nucleotides: TGTGCCAGCAGTTCCGCCCGACAGGGTGACACCTACGAGCAGTACTTC.

This chain uses TRBV4-3 with TRBJ1-2, with D maybe TRBD1 (5 bases). The V end was cut by 0 bases, the J end by 7 bases, with 15 bases between. Germline CDR1 is LGHNA and CDR2 is YSLEER. The CDR3 has 15 residues. The CDR3 DNA sequence: TGCGCCAGCAGCCAAGACCGAGGGGAGGTTCGTGGCTACACCTTC. Amino acid sequence: CASSQDRGEVRGYTF.

The rearrangement joins TRBV9 to TRBJ1-2; 8 nucleotides match TRBD1. Germline V gives CDR1 SGDLS, CDR2 YYNGEE. Trimming at V came to 1 base and at J to 2 bases, leaving 13 bases not matched to a gene. The CDR3 runs 18 residues. CDR3 nucleotides: TGTGCCAGCAGCGTAAGTGGGGGACAGGAAATTCCCAACTATGGCTACACCTTC. It yields the protein CASSVSGGQEIPNYGYTF.